This T cell receptor beta chain was captured by sequencing in a study of shared clonotypes between healthy human individuals. This CDR3 has 14 residues. V was cut by 6 bases and J by 2 bases, with 14 bases left in between. The germline CDR1 and CDR2 sequences are SGHRS and YFSETQ. Concerning this clone itself: Its antigen remains unidentified.

Some clones are missing from TCRdb's copy, which holds only in-frame ones; the method was immunoSEQ multiplex PCR. Here the sample spans millions of clones, more than 80% being singletons. Naive CD45RA+ and memory CD45RA-negative subsets were split from CD4+ cells. General observations from the study: Memory subsets had estimated richness that was generally smaller than that of naive subsets.

The specimen sequenced was naive CD4+ T cells sorted from blood. The subset here: CD45RA+ positively selected. The chain employs TRBV5-1 and TRBJ1-1; D call uncertain. The TCR originated in a young man in good health. CDR3 region: CASMTQVTNTEAFF. In nucleotides, the CDR3 is TGCGCCAGCATGACGCAGGTTACCAACACTGAAGCTTTCTTT.